These 26 T cell receptor beta chains share one sample of origin, sequenced in a study of technical replicates of blood from a handful of donors. Generated by immunoSEQ multiplex PCR, the TCRdb table keeps only in-frame clones and is missing some. The table has more than 90,000 clones, 95% seen once; the top ten hold 0.34%. The sample comprised T cells isolated from PBMCs. These receptors came from a human donor in good health.

V is TRBV6-1 and J is TRBJ2-7; TRBD2 matches 7 bases. Germline V lookup: CDR1 MNHNS, CDR2 SASEGT. Trimming at V came to 3 bases and at J to 2 bases, leaving 4 bases not matched to a gene. This CDR3 has 14 residues. The CDR3 bases are TGTGCCAGCAGTGACACGGGGGGAACCTACGAGCAGTACTTC. Translated, it gives CASSDTGGTYEQYF.

In this sample, this clone turned up a few times. The genes are TRBV6-6 and TRBJ2-7; D is perhaps TRBD2 (5 bases). From germline, CDR1 is MNHNY and CDR2 SVGAGI (reference sequence). V dropped 5 bases and J dropped 7 bases, with 21 bases sitting between them. The CDR3 is 15 residues long. CDR3: CASSPNSVLGVEQYF. As DNA, the CDR3 is TGTGCCAGCAGTCCAAATAGCGTTCTGGGCGTAGAGCAGTACTTC.

This chain links TRBV19 with TRBJ2-3; 8 positions match TRBD1. CDR3 size: 16 residues. Trimming cost V 4 bases and J 4 bases; bases outside gene matches: 10. The germline gives CDR1 LNHDA, CDR2 SQIVND (reference sequence). CDR3 sequence: CASSTPDRALADTQYF. The DNA of the CDR3 is TGTGCCAGTAGTACCCCGGACAGGGCGCTCGCAGATACGCAGTATTTT.

This chain links TRBV9 with TRBJ1-2; D may be TRBD1 (6 bases). This CDR3 has 15 residues. The V gene lost 3 bases and the J gene lost 5 bases, with 17 bases spanning the gap. In germline, CDR1 is SGDLS, CDR2 YYNGEE. The CDR3 bases are TGTGCCAGCAGCGAGAGACAGGCAGAGAGTTATGGCTACACCTTC. It translates to CASSERQAESYGYTF.

J is TRBJ2-3 and V is TRBV27; D perhaps matches TRBD2 (6 bases). CDR3 length equals 15 residues. With 6 bases removed from V and 0 bases from J, the gap between germline ends came to 13 bases. CDR1 is MNHEY, CDR2 SMNVEV, per germline (reference sequence). In DNA, the CDR3 is TGTGCCAGCAGACTGGACTACGCTAGCACAGATACGCAGTATTTT. It translates to CASRLDYASTDTQYF.

The table lists this clone with a count of one. The genes are TRBV27 and TRBJ2-1; a weak D match, TRBD2 (5 bases). Trimming removed 7 bases at V and 4 bases at J, with 17 bases between. The CDR3 length is 15 residues. The germline CDR1 and CDR2 sequences are MNHEY and SMNVEV (reference sequence). CDR3 nucleotide sequence: TGTGCCAGCAAAGCCCGGGGATACAATTACAATGAGCAGTTCTTC. Protein: CASKARGYNYNEQFF.

V gene TRBV19 combines with J gene TRBJ2-2, with TRBD1 as a possible D gene (5 bases). Germline CDR1 and CDR2: LNHDA and SQIVND (reference sequence). This CDR3 spans 10 amino acids. Trimming took off 9 bases at V and 6 bases at J, with 5 bases between the two ends. CDR3 sequence reads: CASRAGELFF. As DNA, the CDR3 is TGTGCCAGCAGGGCCGGGGAGCTGTTTTTT.

The rearrangement joins TRBV5-1 to TRBJ2-2; TRBD2 matches 8 bases. Losses at the gene ends were 5 bases for V and 7 bases for J; bases not matched to a gene: 7. Germline-derived CDR1 and CDR2 are SGHRS and YFSETQ. The CDR3 spans 14 residues. CDR3 bases: TGCGCCAGCAGTGATCCGGGAGGGAGCGGGGAGCTGTTTTTT. This encodes CASSDPGGSGELFF.

The rearrangement links TRBV10-3 to TRBJ1-4; D may be TRBD1 (6 bases). Trimming cost V 6 bases and J 5 bases, with 13 bases left between them. The CDR3 loop spans 14 amino acids. Germline CDR1 and CDR2: ENHRY and SYGVKD. CDR3 loop: CAIRATGPNEKLFF. In nucleotides, the CDR3 is TGTGCCATCAGGGCGACAGGACCAAATGAAAAACTGTTTTTT.

The CDR3 is CASSQGGSHTEAFF. CDR3 DNA sequence: TGTGCCAGCAGCCAAGGAGGGTCCCACACTGAAGCTTTCTTT. The J gene is TRBJ1-1, the V gene TRBV14; D gene unclear. Trimming left V 1 base short and J 3 bases short, with 9 bases between. CDR1 is SGHDN, CDR2 FVKESK, per germline. The CDR3 runs to 14 residues. Looking up the rest from reference TRBV14 and TRBJ1-1 gives the full variable domain: EAGVTQFPSHSVIEKGQTVTLRCDPISGHDNLYWYRRVMGKEIKFLLHFVKESKQDESGMPNNRFLAERTGGTYSTLKVQPAELEDSGVYFCASSQGGSHTEAFFGQGTRLTVV.

A note on this clone: Mismatch with germline at one junction end may stem from a read error. V and J are TRBV5-1 and TRBJ2-5; TRBD1 agrees at 7 bases. The germline CDR1 and CDR2 sequences are SGHRS and YFSETQ. The CDR3 runs 16 residues. The CDR3 DNA follows: TGCGCCAGCAGTTTGGATGGGACAGCCGATTTGGAGACCCAGTACTTC. Residues: CASSLDGTADLETQYF.

V and J are TRBV29-1 and TRBJ2-7; TRBD1 might be the D (6 bases). The CDR3 is 13 residues long. CDR1 SQVTM and CDR2 ANQGSEA come from the germline V gene. The V and J ends lost 6 bases and 2 bases respectively, with 14 bases between them. CDR3 in amino acids: CSVGASTTYEQYF. Written as DNA, the CDR3 is TGCAGCGTGGGGGCCAGCACCACCTACGAGCAGTACTTC.

The chain employs TRBV30 and TRBJ2-3; the match to TRBD2 covers 8 bases. After removal of 5 bases from V and 4 bases from J, the junction contained 11 bases not matched to a gene. Germline-derived CDR1 and CDR2 are GTSNPN and SVGIG (reference sequence). CDR3 length: 15 amino acids. CDR3 amino acids: CAWAPGLGLPDTQYF. CDR3 bases: TGTGCCTGGGCTCCGGGACTAGGACTTCCAGATACGCAGTATTTT.

V and J are TRBV12-5 and TRBJ2-1; D may be TRBD2 (5 bases). The V and J ends lost 0 bases and 0 bases respectively, with 15 bases between them. Per germline, CDR1 LGHNT and CDR2 FRNRAP. There are 18 residues in the CDR3. CDR3 loop: CASGLVLIATRSYNEQFF. DNA for the CDR3: TGTGCTAGTGGTTTGGTCCTCATAGCGACCCGCTCCTACAATGAGCAGTTCTTC. Together with reference TRBV12-5 and TRBJ2-1, the CDR3 gives the full variable domain: DARVTQTPRHKVTEMGQEVTMRCQPILGHNTVFWYRQTMMQGLELLAYFRNRAPLDDSGMPKDRFSAEMPDATLATLKIQPSEPRDSAVYFCASGLVLIATRSYNEQFFGPGTRLTVL.

V and J are TRBV29-1 and TRBJ2-7; maybe TRBD1 (6 bases). CDR3 length: 11 residues. CDR1 is SQVTM and CDR2 is ANQGSEA in the germline V gene. Trimming pared 8 bases from V and 3 bases from J, leaving 11 bases between. CDR3 residues: CSIRTVYEQYF. The CDR3 DNA reads TGCAGCATAAGGACAGTCTACGAGCAGTACTTC.

The chain combines TRBV19 with TRBJ2-5; a possible D gene is TRBD1 (7 bases). The V gene's germline CDR1 is LNHDA and CDR2 SQIVND (reference sequence). The CDR3 runs 15 residues. V lost 3 bases, J lost 2 bases, and 13 bases lay in between. CDR3 region: CASSIGGTEQETQYF. The CDR3 DNA follows: TGTGCCAGTAGTATCGGAGGGACAGAACAAGAGACCCAGTACTTC.

The rearrangement joins TRBV11-3 to TRBJ1-2; 7 bases match TRBD1. In germline, CDR1 is SGHNT, CDR2 YENEEA. CDR3 length: 13 amino acids. With V trimmed by 3 bases and J by 8 bases, 6 bases remained unmatched. The CDR3 reads CASSFGQAWGYTF. DNA of the CDR3: TGTGCCAGCAGCTTTGGACAGGCCTGGGGCTACACCTTC.

The chain uses TRBV5-5 and TRBJ2-7, with 7 bases identical to TRBD1. The CDR3 consists of 13 residues. V shed 0 bases, J shed 6 bases, and the junction held 3 bases outside the gene matches. Germline values: CDR1 SGHKS, CDR2 YYEKEE (reference sequence). This CDR3 is CASSLGTGLEQYF. The DNA for the CDR3 is TGTGCCAGCAGCTTGGGGACAGGTCTCGAGCAGTACTTC.

V and J are TRBV9 and TRBJ2-5, with TRBD2 matching 7 bases. Losses at the gene ends were 1 base for V and 2 bases for J; bases not matched to a gene: 5. This CDR3 comprises 15 residues. The germline V gene encodes CDR1 SGDLS and CDR2 YYNGEE. The CDR3 spells CASSVLAAVQETQYF. CDR3 in DNA: TGTGCCAGCAGCGTACTAGCGGCGGTTCAAGAGACCCAGTACTTC.

The chain joins TRBV29-1 to TRBJ2-7, with 11 bases aligning to TRBD2. V lost 6 bases to trimming and J lost 2 bases; unmatched junction nucleotides: 3. The CDR3 loop spans 13 amino acids. Germline lookup yields CDR1 SQVTM and CDR2 ANQGSEA. The CDR3 DNA reads TGCAGCGTGCCGGGACTAGCGGCCTACGAGCAGTACTTC. This encodes CSVPGLAAYEQYF.

CDR3 coding DNA: TGTGCCAGCAGCCTATACAGGGGAGGTAGCAATCAGCCCCAGCATTTT. As protein: CASSLYRGGSNQPQHF. The chain joins TRBV5-8 to TRBJ1-5; 7 bases fit TRBD1. Germline assignment: CDR1 SGHTS and CDR2 YDEGEE. This CDR3 contains 16 residues. The ends lost 4 bases at V and 0 bases at J; junction bases unmatched: 7.

The chain links TRBV5-6 to TRBJ1-1; unclear D gene. Per germline, CDR1 SGHDT and CDR2 YYEEEE. Trimming left V 1 base short and J 1 base short, with 8 bases between. The CDR3 covers 14 residues. The CDR3 bases are TGTGCCAGCAGCTTGCTGTCGGGGAACACTGAAGCTTTCTTT. Translated, it gives CASSLLSGNTEAFF.

The V and J genes are TRBV5-1 and TRBJ1-1, with unresolved D. This CDR3 spans 15 amino acids. Trimming shortened V by 0 bases and J by 2 bases, and 11 bases separated the two germline ends. Germline loops: CDR1 SGHRS, CDR2 YFSETQ. CDR3 protein: CASSLARDRNTEAFF. DNA for the CDR3: TGCGCCAGCAGCTTGGCACGGGATCGTAACACTGAAGCTTTCTTT.

This clone was detected a few times. The chain employs TRBV11-2 and TRBJ1-1, with D tentatively TRBD1 (5 bases). This CDR3 region has 13 residues. The ends were cut back, 7 bases at V and 9 bases at J, with 18 bases in the middle. Germline values: CDR1 SGHAT, CDR2 FQNNGV. The CDR3 reads CASIGSRDSKAFF. CDR3 nucleotide sequence: TGTGCCAGCATAGGATCCCGTGACAGTAAAGCTTTCTTT. The full variable domain, completed using reference TRBV11-2 and TRBJ1-1, is EAGVAQSPRYKIIEKRQSVAFWCNPISGHATLYWYQQILGQGPKLLIQFQNNGVVDDSQLPKDRFSAERLKGVDSTLKIQPAKLEDSAVYLCASIGSRDSKAFFGQGTRLTVV.

The J gene is TRBJ2-3, the V gene TRBV5-4; 9 positions match TRBD1. V was pared by 3 bases and J by 6 bases, with 8 bases of the junction left unmatched. Per the germline V gene, CDR1 is SGHNT and CDR2 is YYREEE (reference sequence). The CDR3 consists of 15 residues. The CDR3 coding sequence is TGTGCCAGCAGCTGGGGGACAGGGCTTGAGGATACGCAGTATTTT. Translating it yields CASSWGTGLEDTQYF.

The chain employs TRBV14 and TRBJ2-5, with 9 nucleotides matching TRBD2. The CDR3 length is 15 residues. Germline V lookup: CDR1 SGHDN, CDR2 FVKESK. The junction had 7 bases not matched to a gene; V was cut back by 1 base and J by 7 bases. CDR3 coding DNA: TGTGCCAGCAGCCAAGGCGCGGGAGGGCCGGGGACCCAGTACTTC. Translating it yields CASSQGAGGPGTQYF.